This T cell receptor beta chain was captured by sequencing in a study of blood T cell repertoires in COVID-19. Study overall: Both acute and convalescent COVID-19 samples were obtained from the United States, Italy and Spain. PBMCs, B-cell-depleted T cells, or T cells were the source of the cDNA or gDNA that made up the material.

As processed by the authors: Amplification from reference gene primers served as the basis for estimated nucleated cell counts. Sequenced by immunoSEQ multiplex PCR; TCRdb stores in-frame clones only, minus some. V and J calls and clone size are those listed in that table; D and trimming were worked out from the DNA. This sample has roughly 38,000 clones, with about 89% found just once. Losses at the gene ends were 5 bases for V and 8 bases for J; bases not matched to a gene: 3. Germline loops: CDR1 SNHLY, CDR2 FYNNEI. The CDR3 covers 13 residues. This clonotype originated in a man aged 45-65 years with active COVID-19. This rearrangement joins TRBV2 to TRBJ2-1; 10 bases are shared with TRBD1. Sequencing was carried out using peripheral blood. The CDR3 DNA reads TGTGCCAGCAGTTTGGACAGGGGGGATGAGCAGTTCTTC. Translation gives CASSLDRGDEQFF.